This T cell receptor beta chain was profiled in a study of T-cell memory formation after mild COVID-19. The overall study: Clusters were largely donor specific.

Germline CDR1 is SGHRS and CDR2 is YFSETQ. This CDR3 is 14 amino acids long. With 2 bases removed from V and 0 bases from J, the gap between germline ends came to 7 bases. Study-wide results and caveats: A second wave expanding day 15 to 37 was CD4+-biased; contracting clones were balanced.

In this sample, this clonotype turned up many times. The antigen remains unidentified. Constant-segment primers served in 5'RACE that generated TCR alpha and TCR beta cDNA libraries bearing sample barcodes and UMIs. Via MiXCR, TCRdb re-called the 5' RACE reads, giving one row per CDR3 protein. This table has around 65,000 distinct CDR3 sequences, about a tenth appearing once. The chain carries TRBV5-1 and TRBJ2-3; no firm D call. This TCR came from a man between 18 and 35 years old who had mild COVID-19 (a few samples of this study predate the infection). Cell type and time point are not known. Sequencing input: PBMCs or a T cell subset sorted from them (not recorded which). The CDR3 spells CASSFGTSTDTQYF. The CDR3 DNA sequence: TGCGCCAGCAGCTTCGGTACTAGCACAGATACGCAGTATTTT.